The T cell receptor (beta chain) described here comes from a study of cytomegalovirus exposure and HLA in healthy donors. This clone was counted only a few times. What it binds is unknown. General observations from the study: It is likely that the observed cluster of highly shared sequence variants was a sequencing artifact.

The germline CDR1 and CDR2 sequences are LNHDA and SQIVND (reference sequence). This CDR3 is 13 amino acids long. V lost 10 bases, J lost 4 bases, and 16 bases lay in between. The PCR employed 60 Vbeta primers together with 13 Jbeta primers. Clones were read by immunoSEQ multiplex PCR, and TCRdb kept only the in-frame ones, dropping some. Among 150,000 to 250,000 clones listed, about 81% were seen once. Sequenced material: PBMCs. The chain has TRBV19 and TRBJ2-5, with D possibly matching TRBD2 (6 bases). This receptor was obtained from a woman in her 50s in good health and CMV-seropositive. CDR3 residues: CATRGLARETQYF. CDR3 sequence (DNA): TGTGCCACTCGTGGGCTAGCGCGAGAGACCCAGTACTTC.